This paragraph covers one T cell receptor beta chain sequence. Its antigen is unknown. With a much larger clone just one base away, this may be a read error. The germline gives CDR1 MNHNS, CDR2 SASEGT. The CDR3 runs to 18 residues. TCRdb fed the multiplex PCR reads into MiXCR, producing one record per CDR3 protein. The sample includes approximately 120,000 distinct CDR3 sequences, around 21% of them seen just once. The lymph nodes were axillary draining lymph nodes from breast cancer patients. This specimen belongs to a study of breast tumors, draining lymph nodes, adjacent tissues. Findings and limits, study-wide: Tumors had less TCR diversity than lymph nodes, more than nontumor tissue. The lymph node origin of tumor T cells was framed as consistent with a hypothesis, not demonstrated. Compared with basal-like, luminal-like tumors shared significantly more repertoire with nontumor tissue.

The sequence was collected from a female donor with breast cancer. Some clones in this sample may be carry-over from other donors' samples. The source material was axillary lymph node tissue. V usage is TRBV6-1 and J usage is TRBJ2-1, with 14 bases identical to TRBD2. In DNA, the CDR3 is TGTGCCAGAACACCGGGACTAGCGGGAGTCGAACTATCCAATGAGGAGTTCTTC. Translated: CARTPGLAGVELSNEEFF.